The 15 T cell receptor beta chains below come from one sample, sequenced in a study of cytomegalovirus exposure and HLA in healthy donors. The PCR was carried out with 60 Vbeta primers and 13 Jbeta primers. Sequencing used immunoSEQ multiplex PCR; TCRdb keeps in-frame clones, though not all of them. The table lists about 130,000 clones, approximately 83% of them singletons. Sequencing was performed on PBMCs. These receptors all come from a man aged 35 to 55 in good health and CMV-seronegative.

This chain joins TRBV7-2 and TRBJ2-3; TRBD2 matches 8 bases. V shed 5 bases, J shed 0 bases, and the junction held 7 bases outside the gene matches. The CDR3 loop spans 16 amino acids. Germline values: CDR1 SGHTA, CDR2 FQGNSA. In nucleotides, the CDR3 is TGTGCCAGCAGCGCACTACCGGGGGGGAGCACAGATACGCAGTATTTT. Translation: CASSALPGGSTDTQYF.

The V and J genes are TRBV11-2 and TRBJ1-1, with TRBD1 as a possible D gene (5 bases). Germline lookup yields CDR1 SGHAT and CDR2 FQNNGV. V lost 5 bases to trimming and J lost 1 base, with 11 bases between them. The CDR3 spans 14 residues. The CDR3 loop is CASSPPGGNTEAFF. The CDR3 bases are TGTGCCAGCAGCCCCCCCGGGGGGAACACTGAAGCTTTCTTT.

V gene TRBV7-9 combines with J gene TRBJ2-7; 10 nucleotides line up with TRBD1. The CDR3 covers 15 residues. CDR1 is SEHNR, CDR2 FQNEAQ, per germline (reference sequence). Trimming cost V 5 bases and J 1 base; bases outside gene matches: 5. CDR3 sequence (DNA): TGTGCCAGCAGCCAGGGACAGGGGTATTCCTACGAGCAGTACTTC. Residues: CASSQGQGYSYEQYF.

This rearrangement joins TRBV27 to TRBJ2-5; D gene uncertain. The CDR3 consists of 11 residues. The V gene's germline CDR1 is MNHEY and CDR2 SMNVEV (reference sequence). V was cut by 3 bases and J by 5 bases, with 4 bases left in between. Written as DNA, the CDR3 is TGTGCCAGCAGTTTTGCGGAGACCCAGTACTTC. Its protein product is CASSFAETQYF.

The V call is TRBV10-3, the J call TRBJ1-1; 8 bases fit TRBD1. Losses at the gene ends were 6 bases for V and 6 bases for J; bases not matched to a gene: 6. CDR1 and CDR2 from the germline V gene are ENHRY and SYGVKD. CDR3 length: 13 amino acids. The CDR3 DNA reads as TGTGCCATCAGGGGCCCGACAGGGGCTGAAGCTTTCTTT. This translates into CAIRGPTGAEAFF.

V usage is TRBV4-2 and J usage is TRBJ2-1; 8 bases fit TRBD2. Germline lookup yields CDR1 LGHNA and CDR2 YNFKEQ. The V and J ends lost 4 bases and 5 bases, in that order; junction bases with no gene match: 13. CDR3 length equals 17 residues. In nucleotides, the CDR3 is TGTGCCAGCAGCCGTGCCGCGGTGGCTAGCGGGCACAATGAGCAGTTCTTC. Translated, it gives CASSRAAVASGHNEQFF.

The genes are TRBV5-4 and TRBJ2-3; tentatively, D is TRBD2 (5 bases). This CDR3 comprises 15 residues. Trimming took off 2 bases at V and 1 base at J, with 11 bases between the two ends. Germline CDR1 SGHNT, CDR2 YYREEE (reference sequence). The CDR3 here is CASSFHWRGTDTQYF. The CDR3 bases are TGTGCCAGCAGCTTTCATTGGCGGGGCACAGATACGCAGTATTTT.

The CDR3 sequence: CASSTEDRGGEAFF. As DNA, the CDR3 is TGTGCCAGTAGTACAGAGGACAGGGGCGGGGAAGCTTTCTTT. The J gene is TRBJ1-1, the V gene TRBV19; 9 bases are a match to TRBD1. Germline CDR1 reads LNHDA; CDR2 reads SQIVND (reference sequence). The CDR3 length is 14 residues. Germline trimming cut 4 bases from V and 8 bases from J; bases unmatched to any gene: 8.

The chain uses TRBV28 and TRBJ1-1; D is unresolved. V shed 2 bases and J shed 1 base, with 8 bases lying between them. Per the germline V gene, CDR1 is MDHEN and CDR2 is SYDVKM. This CDR3 has 14 residues. CDR3 loop: CASSLPRENTEAFF. CDR3 in DNA: TGTGCCAGCAGTTTACCTCGGGAGAACACTGAAGCTTTCTTT. Full variable domain (rest looked up from reference TRBV28 and TRBJ1-1): DVKVTQSSRYLVKRTGEKVFLECVQDMDHENMFWYRQDPGLGLRLIYFSYDVKMKEKGDIPEGYSVSREKKERFSLILESASTNQTSMYLCASSLPRENTEAFFGQGTRLTVV.

The V and J genes are TRBV9 and TRBJ2-3; 7 bases map to TRBD1. Germline V lookup: CDR1 SGDLS, CDR2 YYNGEE. The V and J ends lost 4 bases and 0 bases, in that order; junction bases with no gene match: 8. This CDR3 is 16 amino acids long. CDR3 nucleotides: TGTGCCAGCAGCTCCCGACAGGGTGAAAGCACAGATACGCAGTATTTT. Translated: CASSSRQGESTDTQYF.

This sequence joins TRBV10-3 and TRBJ2-5; TRBD2 aligns across 9 bases. The J segment lost 0 bases and the V segment lost 3 bases, leaving 5 bases of the junction unmatched. Germline-derived CDR1 and CDR2 are ENHRY and SYGVKD. The CDR3 spans 16 residues. In nucleotides, the CDR3 is TGTGCCATCAGTGATCAGACTAGCGGAAACCAAGAGACCCAGTACTTC. It is translated as CAISDQTSGNQETQYF.

The chain joins TRBV30 to TRBJ2-7, with D hard to call. The CDR3 sequence is 11 residues long. V gave up 2 bases and J gave up 1 base, with 3 bases separating them. CDR1 is GTSNPN, CDR2 SVGIG, per germline (reference sequence). The CDR3 coding sequence is TGTGCCTGGAGTATATCCTACGAGCAGTACTTC. Its translation: CAWSISYEQYF. The full variable domain, with the rest looked up from reference TRBV30 and TRBJ2-7, is SQTIHQWPATLVQPVGSPLSLECTVEGTSNPNLYWYRQAAGRGLQLLFYSVGIGQISSEVPQNLSASRPQDRQFILSSKKLLLSDSGFYLCAWSISYEQYFGPGTRLTVT.

The CDR3 here is CASRAQGPRGGYTF. Here the CDR3 DNA reads TGTGCCAGCAGGGCCCAGGGTCCGCGCGGCGGCTACACCTTC. The chain has TRBV6-5 and TRBJ1-2; possibly TRBD1 for D (5 bases). The CDR3 is 14 residues long. Trimming took 6 bases from V and 8 from J, leaving 19 bases between them. Germline CDR1 reads MNHEY; CDR2 reads SVGAGI.

A few counts support this clone. The chain combines TRBV6-5 with TRBJ1-5; TRBD1 agrees at 10 bases. Per germline, CDR1 MNHEY and CDR2 SVGAGI. J lost 5 bases, V lost 6 bases, and 7 bases had no gene match. The CDR3 extends over 15 amino acids. The CDR3 reads CASRSGQGGYQPQHF. The CDR3 nucleotides read TGTGCCAGCAGAAGCGGACAGGGGGGGTATCAGCCCCAGCATTTT.

V is TRBV28 and J is TRBJ2-7, with TRBD2 matching over 8 bases. The length of the CDR3 is 15 residues. The germline CDR1 and CDR2 sequences are MDHEN and SYDVKM. The V and J ends lost 3 bases and 3 bases, in that order; junction bases with no gene match: 7. This CDR3 is CASSLYSGGHYEQYF. Written as DNA, the CDR3 is TGTGCCAGCAGTTTGTACAGCGGGGGACACTACGAGCAGTACTTC.